The clone carrying this TCR beta chain appeared a few times. Its antigen is unknown. This sample was taken from a study of blood T cells in healthy people across ages. Peripheral blood, 9.5 to 10 milliliters per donor, was collected. Germline V gene data show CDR1 as SGHRS and CDR2 as YFSETQ. CDR3 length: 15 residues. V dropped 0 bases and J dropped 7; count of bases not matched to a gene: 4. Overall study results and limits: A conclusive naive versus antigen-experienced comparison was prevented by the unsorted PBMCs.

Using a J-beta primer mix together with a sample-barcoded 5' primer, a second PCR was run for roughly 7 to 12 cycles. TCRdb itself ran the 5' RACE reads through MiXCR, one entry per CDR3 protein. Counted here are 750,000 to 1,000,000 distinct CDR3 sequences, approximately 32% occurring once; the ten biggest clones make up approximately 10%. This sample also belongs to another study, concerning T cells of mothers and their children.

V usage is TRBV5-1 and J usage is TRBJ2-7; 13 bases match TRBD2. The specimen was blood. The origin of this receptor is a woman in her 40s in good health. In nucleotides, the CDR3 is TGCGCCAGCAGCTTGGAACTAGCGGGGGGGGATGAGCAGTACTTC. Amino acid sequence: CASSLELAGGDEQYF.